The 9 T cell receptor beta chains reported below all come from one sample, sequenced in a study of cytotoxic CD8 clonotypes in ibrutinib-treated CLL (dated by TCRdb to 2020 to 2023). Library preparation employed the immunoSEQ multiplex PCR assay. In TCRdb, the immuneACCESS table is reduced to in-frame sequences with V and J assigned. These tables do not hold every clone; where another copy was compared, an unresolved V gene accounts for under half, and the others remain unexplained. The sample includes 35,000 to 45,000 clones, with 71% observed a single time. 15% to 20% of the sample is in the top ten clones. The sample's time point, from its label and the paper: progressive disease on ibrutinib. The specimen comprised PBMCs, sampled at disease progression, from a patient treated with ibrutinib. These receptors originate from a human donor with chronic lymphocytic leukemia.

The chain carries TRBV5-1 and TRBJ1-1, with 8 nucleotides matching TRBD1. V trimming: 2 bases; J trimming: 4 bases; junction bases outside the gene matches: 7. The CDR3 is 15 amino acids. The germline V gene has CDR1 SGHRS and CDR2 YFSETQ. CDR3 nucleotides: TGCGCCAGCAGCTTAATCCAGGGGGCCGGCACTGAAGCTTTCTTT. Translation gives CASSLIQGAGTEAFF.

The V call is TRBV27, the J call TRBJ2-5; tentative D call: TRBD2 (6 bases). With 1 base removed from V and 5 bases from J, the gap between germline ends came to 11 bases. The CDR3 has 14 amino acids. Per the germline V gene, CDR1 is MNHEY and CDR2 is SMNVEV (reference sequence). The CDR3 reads CASSLFGGGETQYF. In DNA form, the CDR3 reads TGTGCCAGCAGTTTATTCGGGGGTGGGGAGACCCAGTACTTC.

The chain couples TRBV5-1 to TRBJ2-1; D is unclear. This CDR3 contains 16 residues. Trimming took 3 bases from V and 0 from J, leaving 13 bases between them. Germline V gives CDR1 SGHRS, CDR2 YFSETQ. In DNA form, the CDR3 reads TGCGCCAGCAGCTCAGCTATCTTCCCCTCCTACAATGAGCAGTTCTTC. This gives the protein CASSSAIFPSYNEQFF.

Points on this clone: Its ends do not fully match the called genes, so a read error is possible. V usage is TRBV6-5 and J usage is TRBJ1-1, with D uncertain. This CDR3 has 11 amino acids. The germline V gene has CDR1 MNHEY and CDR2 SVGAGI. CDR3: CASSYSGPALF. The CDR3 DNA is TGTGCCAGCAGTTACTCCGGGCCGGCTCTTTTC.

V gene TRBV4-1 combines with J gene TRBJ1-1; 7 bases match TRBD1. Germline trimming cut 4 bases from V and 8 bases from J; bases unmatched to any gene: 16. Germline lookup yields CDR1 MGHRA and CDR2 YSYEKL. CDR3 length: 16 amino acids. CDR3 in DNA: TGCGCCAGCAGCCCCCATGGAAGGACAGCCAGGGGGGAAGCTTTCTTT. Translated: CASSPHGRTARGEAFF.

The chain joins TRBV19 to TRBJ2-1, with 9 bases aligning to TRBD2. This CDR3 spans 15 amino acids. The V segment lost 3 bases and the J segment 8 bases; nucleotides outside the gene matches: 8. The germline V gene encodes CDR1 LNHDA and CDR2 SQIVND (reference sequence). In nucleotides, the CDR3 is TGTGCCAGTAGTATTGGGCGGGGGGGCGTCGATGAGCAGTTCTTC. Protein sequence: CASSIGRGGVDEQFF.

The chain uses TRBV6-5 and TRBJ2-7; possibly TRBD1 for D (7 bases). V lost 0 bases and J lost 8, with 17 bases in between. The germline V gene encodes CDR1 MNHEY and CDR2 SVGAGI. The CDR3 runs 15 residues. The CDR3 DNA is TGTGCCAGCAGTTACTCGGGGACAGCGGGCGAACAGCAGTACTTC. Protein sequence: CASSYSGTAGEQQYF.

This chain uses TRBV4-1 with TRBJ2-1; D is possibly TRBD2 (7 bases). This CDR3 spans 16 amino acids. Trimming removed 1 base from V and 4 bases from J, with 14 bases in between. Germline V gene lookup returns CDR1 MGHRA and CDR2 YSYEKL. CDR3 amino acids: CASSQAWGGAYNEQFF. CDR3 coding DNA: TGCGCCAGCAGCCAAGCTTGGGGGGGCGCTTACAATGAGCAGTTCTTC.

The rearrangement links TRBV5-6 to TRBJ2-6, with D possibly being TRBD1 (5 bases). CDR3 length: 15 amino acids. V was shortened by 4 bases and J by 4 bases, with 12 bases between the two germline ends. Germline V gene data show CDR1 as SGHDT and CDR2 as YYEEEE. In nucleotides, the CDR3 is TGTGCCAGCAGCGGTGCAGGGTCGGGGGCCAACGTCCTGACTTTC. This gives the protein CASSGAGSGANVLTF. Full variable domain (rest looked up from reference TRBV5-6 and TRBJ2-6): DAGVTQSPTHLIKTRGQQVTLRCSPKSGHDTVSWYQQALGQGPQFIFQYYEEEERQRGNFPDRFSGHQFPNYSSELNVNALLLGDSALYLCASSGAGSGANVLTFGAGSRLTVL.